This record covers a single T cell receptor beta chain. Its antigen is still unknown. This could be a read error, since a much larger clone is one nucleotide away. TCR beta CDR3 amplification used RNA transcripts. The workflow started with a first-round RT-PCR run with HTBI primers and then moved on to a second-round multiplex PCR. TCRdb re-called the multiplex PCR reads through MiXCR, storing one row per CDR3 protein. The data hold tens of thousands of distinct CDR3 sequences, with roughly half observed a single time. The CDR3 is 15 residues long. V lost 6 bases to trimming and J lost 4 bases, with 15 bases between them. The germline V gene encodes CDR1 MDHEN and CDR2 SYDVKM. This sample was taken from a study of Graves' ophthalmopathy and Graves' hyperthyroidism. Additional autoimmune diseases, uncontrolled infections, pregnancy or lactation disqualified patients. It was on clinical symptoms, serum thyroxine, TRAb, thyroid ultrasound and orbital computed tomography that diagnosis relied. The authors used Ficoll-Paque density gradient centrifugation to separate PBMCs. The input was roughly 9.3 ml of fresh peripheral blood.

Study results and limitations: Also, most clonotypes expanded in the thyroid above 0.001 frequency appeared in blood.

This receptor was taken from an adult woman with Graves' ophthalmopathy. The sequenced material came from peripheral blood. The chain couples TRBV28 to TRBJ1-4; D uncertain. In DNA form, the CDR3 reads TGTGCCAGCAGAAGTCAGAGATCGATTAATGAAAAACTGTTTTTT. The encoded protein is CASRSQRSINEKLFF.